This T cell receptor beta chain was found in a study of T cells in narcolepsy. At the level of the study: Healthy controls were enrolled alongside patients with narcolepsy type 1 or type 2.

CDR3 length: 14 amino acids. CDR1 and CDR2 from the germline V gene are SQVTM and ANQGSEA. V shed 5 bases and J 3 bases; nucleotides not matched to a gene: 6. Data came from immunoSEQ multiplex PCR; TCRdb stores just in-frame clones and leaves some out. The sample lists under 35,000 clones; 80% were seen once. Study results and caveats: No autoreactive T cell clone sequences appeared in some memory CD4+ repertoires. Comparing one patient's CSF and blood CD4+ clonotypes highlighted HCRT- and TRIB2-specific autoreactive clonotypes. Reportedly, autoreactive clonotypes were serially detected in patients' blood but not controls'.

Of note for this clone: The antigen remains undetermined.

What was sequenced was memory (CD45RA-) CD4+ T cells from blood. The clonotype comes from a human donor in good health. The chain carries TRBV29-1 and TRBJ2-7; 11 nucleotides agree with TRBD1. The CDR3 protein is CSVWDRGLSYEQYF. In DNA form, the CDR3 reads TGCAGCGTTTGGGACAGGGGGTTGAGCTACGAGCAGTACTTC.